This TCR beta chain emerged from a study of human T cells and chemical hapten exposure. The library tagged each cDNA molecule with unique molecular identifiers. Each CDR3 protein gets one entry after TCRdb re-called the RACE reads with MiXCR. The sample records roughly 50,000 distinct CDR3 sequences, roughly a tenth being singletons. This clonotype was observed at least ten times. What it recognizes is unknown. The sample's time point: pre-sensitization, week 0. Treatment reported: therapeutic diphenylcyclopropenone sensitization with weekly scalp DPC. The template was total RNA from unfractionated whole blood. Blood draws came first, before each patch test. Regarding the study as a whole: With DPC sensitization, TCRs exceeding 1 in 1000 frequency showed no change.

The CDR3 sequence is 16 residues long. V lost 6 bases and J lost 2; bases outside the gene matches: 5. In germline, CDR1 is KGHSH, CDR2 LQKENI. The clonotype comes from a woman younger than 45 with alopecia areata. Some clones in this sample may be carry-over from other donors' samples. The rearrangement links TRBV18 to TRBJ2-3; 13 positions agree with TRBD2. The source material was whole blood, sampled in connection with sensitization to the hapten diphenylcyclopropenone (DPC). This CDR3 reads CASSRTSGGTTDTQYF. The CDR3 coding sequence is TGTGCCAGCTCCCGGACTAGCGGGGGAACCACAGATACGCAGTATTTT.